This entry lists 30 T cell receptor beta chains sequenced from one sample in a study of shared clonotypes between healthy human individuals. Libraries were prepared by immunoSEQ multiplex PCR; TCRdb keeps only in-frame clonotypes and omits some of them. The profile shows 2 million to 2.5 million clones, roughly 93% of them singletons. The sample was naive CD4+ T cells from PBMCs. Regarding subset: CD45RA+ positively selected. The receptor set was obtained from a young man in good health. Some clones in this sample may be carry-over from other donors' samples.

The rearrangement uses TRBV18 and TRBJ2-7; the D gene could be TRBD1 or TRBD2 (6 bases each). Germline V gene lookup returns CDR1 KGHSH and CDR2 LQKENI. CDR3 length: 15 amino acids. V dropped 6 bases and J dropped 5 bases, with 20 bases sitting between them. The CDR3 coding sequence is TGTGCCAGCTCGACCCGGGACATCGGAGGGCACGAGCAGTACTTC. Amino acids: CASSTRDIGGHEQYF.

This clone appeared once. CDR3 sequence reads: CASSPTGTAAGELFF. CDR3 in DNA: TGTGCCAGCAGCCCTACTGGGACGGCCGCCGGGGAGCTGTTTTTT. This chain connects TRBV5-4 to TRBJ2-2; D may correspond to TRBD1 or TRBD2 (5 bases each). This CDR3 has 15 residues. Looked up from germline, CDR1 is SGHNT and CDR2 is YYREEE (reference sequence). V was cut by 4 bases and J by 6 bases, with 16 bases left in between. The entire variable domain, with the rest obtained from reference TRBV5-4 and TRBJ2-2, is as follows: ETGVTQSPTHLIKTRGQQVTLRCSSQSGHNTVSWYQQALGQGPQFIFQYYREEENGRGNFPPRFSGLQFPNYSSELNVNALELDDSALYLCASSPTGTAAGELFFGEGSRLTVL.

The CDR3 here is CAISEPWGTSGGLTDTQYF. For the CDR3, the DNA is TGTGCCATCAGTGAGCCCTGGGGCACTAGCGGGGGTCTCACAGATACGCAGTATTTT. The chain couples TRBV10-3 to TRBJ2-3, with TRBD2 matching 11 bases. CDR1 and CDR2 from the germline V gene are ENHRY and SYGVKD. The CDR3 is made up of 19 amino acids. Trimming at V came to 2 bases and at J to 2 bases, leaving 12 bases not matched to a gene.

About this clone itself: Different DNA sequences within this sample yield the same CDR3. V and J are TRBV5-1 and TRBJ2-7, with a possible D match to TRBD2 (6 bases). Germline V gives CDR1 SGHRS, CDR2 YFSETQ. CDR3 length equals 14 residues. Trimming cost V 4 bases and J 2 bases, with 13 bases left between them. The CDR3 DNA reads as TGCGCCAGCAGCCCAGGGACTGGAGCCTACGAGCAGTACTTC. Protein: CASSPGTGAYEQYF.

The chain links TRBV6-5 to TRBJ1-1; 7 nucleotides align to TRBD1. The junction had 6 bases not matched to a gene; V was cut back by 5 bases and J by 0 bases. This CDR3 is built from 15 residues. Per germline, CDR1 MNHEY and CDR2 SVGAGI. CDR3 sequence (DNA): TGTGCCAGCAGTGCCTACAGGGGCATGAACACTGAAGCTTTCTTT. Amino acids: CASSAYRGMNTEAFF.

The chain uses TRBV5-6 and TRBJ2-3; the D gene is possibly TRBD2 (6 bases). Germline CDR1 is SGHDT and CDR2 is YYEEEE. V shed 4 bases and J shed 0 bases, with 15 bases lying between them. The CDR3 has 16 amino acids. The chain's CDR3 is CASSQPGLSSTDTQYF. As DNA, the CDR3 is TGTGCCAGCAGCCAGCCGGGACTCTCTAGCACAGATACGCAGTATTTT.

The chain carries TRBV28 and TRBJ2-5; the D gene is possibly TRBD1 (5 bases). Per the germline V gene, CDR1 is MDHEN and CDR2 is SYDVKM. V lost 5 bases and J lost 3, with 19 bases in between. The CDR3 consists of 16 residues. The CDR3: CASSVQGGRSKETQYF. As DNA, the CDR3 is TGTGCCAGCAGTGTTCAGGGTGGTAGATCTAAAGAGACCCAGTACTTC.

As concerns this clone: Other DNA sequences in this specimen translate into the identical CDR3. V usage is TRBV9 and J usage is TRBJ2-1; 13 bases align to TRBD2. There are 14 residues in the CDR3. Germline V gene sequence: CDR1 SGDLS, CDR2 YYNGEE. Losses at the gene ends were 4 bases for V and 9 bases for J; bases not matched to a gene: 4. The CDR3 here is CASSPTSGRGEQFF. Here the CDR3 DNA reads TGTGCCAGCAGCCCCACTAGCGGGAGGGGTGAGCAGTTCTTC.

The chain combines TRBV5-6 with TRBJ2-1; TRBD2 matches at 7 bases. CDR1 and CDR2 from the germline V gene are SGHDT and YYEEEE. The CDR3 sequence is 15 residues long. Unmatched junction bases numbered 10, after V lost 5 bases and J lost 5 bases. Written as DNA, the CDR3 is TGTGCCAGCAGGGGTTCGGGGCGGGGGAACAATGAGCAGTTCTTC. It is translated as CASRGSGRGNNEQFF.

V usage is TRBV5-1 and J usage is TRBJ1-2; TRBD1 agrees at 9 bases. In germline, CDR1 is SGHRS, CDR2 YFSETQ. This CDR3 contains 15 residues. V gave up 5 bases and J gave up 6 bases; unmatched junction bases: 11. This CDR3 is CASRFRDRVSDGYTF. The CDR3, as DNA: TGCGCCAGCAGATTTCGGGACAGGGTCAGCGATGGCTACACCTTC.

This clone was counted a few times. Other DNA sequences in this sample translate to the same CDR3. The chain combines TRBV19 with TRBJ1-5; possible D gene TRBD1, 6 bases. This CDR3 has 13 residues. V was shortened by 4 bases and J by 4 bases, with 8 bases between the two germline ends. CDR1 is LNHDA, CDR2 SQIVND, per germline (reference sequence). The CDR3 nucleotides are TGTGCCAGTAGTAACCAGGGGAATCAGCCCCAGCATTTT. It encodes CASSNQGNQPQHF.

The chain couples TRBV5-1 to TRBJ2-3, with 8 bases fitting TRBD2. Trimming at V came to 0 bases and at J to 4 bases, leaving 4 bases not matched to a gene. There are 15 residues in the CDR3. The germline V gene encodes CDR1 SGHRS and CDR2 YFSETQ. The CDR3 coding sequence is TGCGCCAGCAGCTTGGGGACTAGCTCGCCAGATACGCAGTATTTT. Translation: CASSLGTSSPDTQYF.

In its sample, this clone was seen once. The V and J genes are TRBV6-5 and TRBJ2-5; 10 bases line up with TRBD1. Germline V CDR1 and CDR2: MNHEY, SVGAGI. V gave up 6 bases and J gave up 6 bases; unmatched junction bases: 7. The CDR3 is 14 residues long. The DNA of the CDR3 is TGTGCCAGCAGACAAAGGACAGGGGGGCAGACCCAGTACTTC. Translation: CASRQRTGGQTQYF.

V and J are TRBV7-3 and TRBJ2-7, with 7 bases aligning to TRBD1. The CDR3 contains 16 residues. The V gene's germline CDR1 is SGHTA and CDR2 FQGTGA. V trimming: 2 bases; J trimming: 3 bases; junction bases outside the gene matches: 10. CDR3 nucleotides: TGTGCCAGCAGCTTACGAGAGACAGGGTTAGGCTACGAGCAGTACTTC. As protein: CASSLRETGLGYEQYF.

The chain employs TRBV4-1 and TRBJ2-7; D not certain. With 3 bases removed from V and 6 bases from J, the gap between germline ends came to 9 bases. Germline CDR1 MGHRA, CDR2 YSYEKL. This CDR3 spans 12 amino acids. CDR3: CASSQGKVEQYF. The CDR3 nucleotides are TGCGCCAGCAGCCAGGGAAAGGTCGAGCAGTACTTC.

The chain couples TRBV6-6 to TRBJ1-4; a possible D gene is TRBD1 (5 bases). The germline V gene encodes CDR1 MNHNY and CDR2 SVGAGI (reference sequence). V lost 5 bases, J lost 5 bases, and 12 bases lay in between. This CDR3 is built from 14 residues. The CDR3 DNA is TGTGCCAGCAGTCCCGGGACGGAAAATGAAAAACTGTTTTTT. This gives the protein CASSPGTENEKLFF.

V and J are TRBV7-9 and TRBJ1-3; no firm D call. V lost 1 base and J 0 bases, leaving 10 bases between the germline ends. From germline, CDR1 is SEHNR and CDR2 FQNEAQ (reference sequence). The CDR3 length is 16 residues. CDR3 bases: TGTGCCAGCAGCTTAGGTCACAGCGTCTCTGGAAACACCATATATTTT. The encoded protein is CASSLGHSVSGNTIYF.

The V call is TRBV29-1, the J call TRBJ2-3, with D possibly being TRBD2 (6 bases). The CDR3 is made up of 15 amino acids. Germline values: CDR1 SQVTM, CDR2 ANQGSEA. The CDR3 spells CRAAGGDASTDTQYF. DNA of the CDR3: TGCAGAGCCGCCGGAGGGGACGCAAGCACAGATACGCAGTATTTT.

The V gene is TRBV27, the J gene TRBJ2-6; D is ambiguous. The V end was cut by 2 bases, the J end by 3 bases, with 8 bases between. The CDR3 has 15 amino acids. Germline-derived CDR1 and CDR2 are MNHEY and SMNVEV (reference sequence). The CDR3 region is CASSLIPGGANVLTF. For the CDR3, the DNA is TGTGCCAGCAGTTTAATCCCGGGTGGGGCCAACGTCCTGACTTTC.

The chain recombines TRBV7-2 with TRBJ2-7, with D tentatively TRBD2 (5 bases). Germline-derived CDR1 and CDR2 are SGHTA and FQGNSA. This CDR3 spans 15 amino acids. With 2 bases removed from V and 2 bases from J, the gap between germline ends came to 13 bases. The CDR3 here is CASSLWATGTYEQYF. In DNA, the CDR3 is TGTGCCAGCAGCTTATGGGCGACGGGGACCTACGAGCAGTACTTC. The entire variable domain, with the rest obtained from reference TRBV7-2 and TRBJ2-7, is as follows: GAGVSQSPSNKVTEKGKDVELRCDPISGHTALYWYRQSLGQGLEFLIYFQGNSAPDKSGLPSDRFSAERTGGSVSTLTIQRTQQEDSAVYLCASSLWATGTYEQYFGPGTRLTVT.

The chain uses TRBV5-5 and TRBJ2-7, with 7 bases matching TRBD1. Trimming removed 4 bases from V and 6 bases from J; junction bases left unmatched: 7. This CDR3 comprises 13 residues. Per the germline V gene, CDR1 is SGHKS and CDR2 is YYEKEE (reference sequence). This chain's CDR3 is CASSVTGYREQYF. The CDR3 DNA reads as TGTGCCAGCAGCGTGACAGGGTATCGCGAGCAGTACTTC. Combining the CDR3 with reference TRBV5-5 and TRBJ2-7 gives the whole variable domain DAGVTQSPTHLIKTRGQQVTLRCSPISGHKSVSWYQQVLGQGPQFIFQYYEKEERGRGNFPDRFSARQFPNYSSELNVNALLLGDSALYLCASSVTGYREQYFGPGTRLTVT.

The chain employs TRBV7-3 and TRBJ2-1; 8 nucleotides match TRBD2. The germline CDR1 and CDR2 sequences are SGHTA and FQGTGA. The V segment lost 5 bases and the J segment 9 bases; nucleotides outside the gene matches: 12. The CDR3 has 15 residues. The CDR3 here is CASSPEAGASAEQFF. The CDR3 coding sequence is TGTGCCAGCAGCCCCGAAGCGGGGGCCTCCGCTGAGCAGTTCTTC.

The genes are TRBV19 and TRBJ2-3; D is unclear. There are 15 residues in the CDR3. Trimming took 2 bases from V and 4 from J, leaving 13 bases between them. Germline V gene data show CDR1 as LNHDA and CDR2 as SQIVND (reference sequence). In DNA form, the CDR3 reads TGTGCCAGTAGTATATGGCGAGGTCGGGCAGATACGCAGTATTTT. It encodes CASSIWRGRADTQYF.

The chain employs TRBV4-2 and TRBJ2-3, with D perhaps given as TRBD1 or TRBD2 (5 bases each). Germline lookup yields CDR1 LGHNA and CDR2 YNFKEQ. Trimming removed 3 bases at V and 4 bases at J, with 8 bases between. The length of the CDR3 is 13 residues. The CDR3 DNA is TGTGCCAGCAGCCAGAGGGGCGCAGATACGCAGTATTTT. Translating it yields CASSQRGADTQYF.

The chain links TRBV7-2 to TRBJ1-2; TRBD1 matches 8 bases. The CDR3 has 15 amino acids. Germline loops: CDR1 SGHTA, CDR2 FQGNSA. V was pared by 0 bases and J by 6 bases, with 6 bases of the junction left unmatched. In nucleotides, the CDR3 is TGTGCCAGCAGCTTAGCGTGGACAGGGTTTGATGGCTACACCTTC. This gives the protein CASSLAWTGFDGYTF.

The chain combines TRBV6-1 with TRBJ1-1; no definite D call. The V gene's germline CDR1 is MNHNS and CDR2 SASEGT. The CDR3 consists of 17 residues. Trimming removed 2 bases from V and 1 base from J, with 17 bases in between. CDR3 in amino acids: CASSELGSPSGNTEAFF. The CDR3 coding sequence is TGTGCCAGCAGTGAATTAGGGTCCCCCAGCGGGAACACTGAAGCTTTCTTT.

About this clone itself: The same CDR3 can be traced to other DNA sequences in this sample. The chain carries TRBV5-4 and TRBJ2-5; TRBD2 agrees at 8 bases. CDR3 size: 14 residues. Germline CDR1 and CDR2: SGHNT and YYREEE (reference sequence). J was trimmed by 4 bases and V by 0 bases; bases with no gene match: 2. The CDR3 is CASSLGLAGETQYF. As DNA, the CDR3 is TGTGCCAGCAGCTTGGGGCTAGCGGGAGAGACCCAGTACTTC. Supplemented by reference TRBV5-4 and TRBJ2-5, the full variable domain reads ETGVTQSPTHLIKTRGQQVTLRCSSQSGHNTVSWYQQALGQGPQFIFQYYREEENGRGNFPPRFSGLQFPNYSSELNVNALELDDSALYLCASSLGLAGETQYFGPGTRLLVL.

This rearrangement joins TRBV30 to TRBJ1-1; D unclear. Germline lookup yields CDR1 GTSNPN and CDR2 SVGIG (reference sequence). The CDR3 is made up of 11 amino acids. The V gene lost 4 bases and the J gene lost 1 base, with 4 bases spanning the gap. CDR3 protein: CAWMGNTEAFF. CDR3 nucleotide sequence: TGTGCCTGGATGGGGAACACTGAAGCTTTCTTT.

The chain uses TRBV7-9 and TRBJ1-1; unclear D gene. V gave up 0 bases and J gave up 8 bases, with 4 bases separating them. Germline CDR1 SEHNR, CDR2 FQNEAQ (reference sequence). The CDR3 totals 11 residues. CDR3 in amino acids: CASSLAQEAFF. CDR3 DNA sequence: TGTGCCAGCAGCTTAGCCCAGGAAGCTTTCTTT. Looking up the rest from reference TRBV7-9 and TRBJ1-1 gives the full variable domain: DTGVSQNPRHKITKRGQNVTFRCDPISEHNRLYWYRQTLGQGPEFLTYFQNEAQLEKSRLLSDRFSAERPKGSFSTLEIQRTEQGDSAMYLCASSLAQEAFFGQGTRLTVV.

The rearrangement joins TRBV30 to TRBJ2-5; 10 nucleotides align to TRBD2. The CDR3 totals 15 residues. Germline CDR1 is GTSNPN and CDR2 is SVGIG (reference sequence). The V and J ends lost 4 bases and 11 bases, in that order; junction bases with no gene match: 16. CDR3 sequence reads: CAWNLLSGRAREQYF. CDR3 sequence (DNA): TGTGCCTGGAACCTACTAAGCGGGAGGGCCAGGGAGCAGTACTTC.